Presented here are 6 T cell receptor beta chains from one specimen sequenced in a study of early T cells in non-severe SARS-CoV-2 infection. TCRdb re-called the 5' RACE reads through MiXCR, storing one row per CDR3 protein. The table includes roughly 110,000 distinct CDR3 sequences, around 10% detected once. Sample: whole blood. The receptors stem from an adult who was a healthcare worker with PCR-confirmed SARS-CoV-2 infection or an uninfected control (not recorded which).

This clonotype has a count of ten or more. The V gene is TRBV28, the J gene TRBJ2-7; 7 bases align to TRBD1. This CDR3 spans 13 amino acids. With V trimmed by 2 bases and J by 5 bases, 3 bases remained unmatched. CDR1 MDHEN and CDR2 SYDVKM come from the germline V gene. DNA for the CDR3: TGTGCCAGCAGTTTAGGGACAGTCGACGAGCAGTACTTC. Protein sequence: CASSLGTVDEQYF.

The gene calls are TRBV6-2 or TRBV6-3 and TRBJ2-1; no firm D call. V was clipped by 2 bases and J by 9 bases, with 11 bases between them. This CDR3 is 13 amino acids long. The germline gives CDR1 MNHEY, CDR2 SVGEGT. The CDR3 sequence: CASSYVASGEQFF. DNA for the CDR3: TGTGCCAGCAGTTACGTCGCTAGTGGTGAGCAGTTCTTC.

The J gene is TRBJ2-2, the V gene TRBV7-9, with D tentatively TRBD1 (6 bases). V shed 5 bases and J shed 0 bases, with 13 bases lying between them. The germline CDR1 and CDR2 sequences are SEHNR and FQNEAQ (reference sequence). This CDR3 has 16 residues. The CDR3 region is CASSPGVFANTGELFF. The CDR3 nucleotides are TGTGCCAGCAGCCCAGGGGTATTCGCGAACACCGGGGAGCTGTTTTTT.

This clonotype has just a few counts. The J gene is TRBJ2-1, the V gene TRBV11-2; D remains ambiguous. Per the germline V gene, CDR1 is SGHAT and CDR2 is FQNNGV. V was shortened by 5 bases and J by 2 bases, with 13 bases between the two germline ends. CDR3 length: 15 amino acids. The CDR3 DNA is TGTGCCAGCAGCGCGGTAGTGCTCACCTACAATGAGCAGTTCTTC. It translates to CASSAVVLTYNEQFF.

A word on this clonotype: This clone may be a read error of a much larger clone one base away. The rearrangement uses TRBV11-2 and TRBJ2-7, with 7 bases lining up with TRBD2. The V gene's germline CDR1 is SGHAT and CDR2 FQNNGV. This CDR3 contains 15 residues. The DNA of the CDR3 is TGTGTCAGCAGCTTAGATGCAACTAGCGCCTACGAGCAGTACTTC. It yields the protein CVSSLDATSAYEQYF. Complete variable domain (other parts from reference TRBV11-2 and TRBJ2-7): EAGVAQSPRYKIIEKRQSVAFWCNPISGHATLYWYQQILGQGPKLLIQFQNNGVVDDSQLPKDRFSAERLKGVDSTLKIQPAKLEDSAVYLCVSSLDATSAYEQYFGPGTRLTVT.

This clonotype was counted many times. This chain links TRBV7-2 with TRBJ2-3, with D possibly TRBD1 on 5 matching bases. Trimming shortened V by 8 bases and J by 2 bases, and 14 bases separated the two germline ends. CDR1 and CDR2 (germline): SGHTA, FQGNSA. The CDR3 has 14 amino acids. DNA of the CDR3: TGTGCCAGCGCCCAGGGTGGAGTCACAGATACGCAGTATTTT. As protein: CASAQGGVTDTQYF.